The next 11 T cell receptor beta chains were all read from a single sample in a study of T cell repertoires in cytomegalovirus infection. TCRdb re-derived calls from the reads in MiXCR, one entry per CDR3 protein. In the table there are hundreds of thousands of distinct CDR3 sequences, 15% to 20% of which are singletons. The source material was PBMCs. The receptors shown here come from a human donor in good health (CMV status not recorded). Some clones in this sample may be carry-over from other donors' samples.

V and J are TRBV7-2 and TRBJ2-2; D may be TRBD1 (5 bases). Trimming took 5 bases from V and 0 from J, leaving 13 bases between them. Germline V lookup: CDR1 SGHTA, CDR2 FQGNSA. This CDR3 is built from 16 residues. CDR3: CASSPHRRTNTGELFF. DNA for the CDR3: TGTGCCAGCAGCCCACACAGGAGAACGAACACCGGGGAGCTGTTTTTT.

This chain links TRBV7-2 with TRBJ2-7; 10 bases line up with TRBD1. Germline assignment: CDR1 SGHTA and CDR2 FQGNSA. The CDR3 sequence is 16 residues long. The V gene end was trimmed by 2 bases and the J gene end by 2 bases; junction bases not matched to a gene: 6. This CDR3 is CASSLRTGTGAYEQYF. In DNA, the CDR3 is TGTGCCAGCAGCTTAAGGACCGGGACAGGGGCCTACGAGCAGTACTTC.

This clonotype was seen more than once but under ten times. V usage is TRBV2 and J usage is TRBJ2-1; 9 bases map to TRBD1. The V and J ends lost 5 bases and 7 bases, in that order; junction bases with no gene match: 3. Germline V gene lookup returns CDR1 SNHLY and CDR2 FYNNEI. This CDR3 has 13 residues. CDR3 protein: CASSSQGANEQFF. The CDR3 DNA follows: TGTGCCAGCAGTTCACAGGGGGCTAATGAGCAGTTCTTC.

The chain couples TRBV4-3 to TRBJ1-6, with TRBD1 as a possible D gene (6 bases). The V and J ends lost 4 bases and 6 bases respectively, with 16 bases between them. The CDR3 loop spans 16 amino acids. CDR1 and CDR2 from the germline V gene are LGHNA and YSLEER. CDR3 protein: CASSPRQAMTNSPLHF. CDR3 bases: TGCGCCAGCAGCCCCAGACAGGCGATGACTAATTCACCCCTCCACTTT.

The table lists this clonotype with many counts. The chain recombines TRBV28 with TRBJ2-1; possibly TRBD1 for D (6 bases). The CDR3 consists of 13 residues. V was shortened by 6 bases and J by 5 bases, with 11 bases between the two germline ends. Germline V gene data show CDR1 as MDHEN and CDR2 as SYDVKM. The CDR3 coding sequence is TGTGCCAGCAGGACAGGAGTAAACAATGAGCAGTTCTTC. Its protein product is CASRTGVNNEQFF.

This clonotype occurred many times. The V gene is TRBV10-3, the J gene TRBJ2-3; TRBD2 agrees at 7 bases. V gave up 1 base and J gave up 3 bases; unmatched junction bases: 1. In germline, CDR1 is ENHRY, CDR2 SYGVKD. The CDR3 length is 14 residues. CDR3 coding DNA: TGTGCCATCAGTGAGTTGGGACTAACAGATACGCAGTATTTT. The encoded protein is CAISELGLTDTQYF.

In its sample, this clonotype was seen many times. J is TRBJ1-6 and V is TRBV28; 8 bases fit TRBD1. The CDR3 covers 16 residues. Germline V gene sequence: CDR1 MDHEN, CDR2 SYDVKM. Trimming at V came to 5 bases and at J to 7 bases, leaving 10 bases not matched to a gene. In nucleotides, the CDR3 is TGTGCCAGCAGTCCAAATACAGGGGGGTGGAATTCACCCCTCCACTTT. This codes for CASSPNTGGWNSPLHF.

This clonotype turned up a few times. The chain is built from TRBV7-9 and TRBJ1-1, with D maybe TRBD1 (5 bases). CDR3 size: 15 residues. Trimming left V 4 bases short and J 7 bases short, with 19 bases between. Germline V gives CDR1 SEHNR, CDR2 FQNEAQ (reference sequence). The CDR3 region has the DNA TGTGCCAGCAGCTCCACGCGGCCGGACAAACTTGAAGCTTTCTTT. Translation: CASSSTRPDKLEAFF.

The rearrangement links TRBV6-2 or TRBV6-3 to TRBJ1-1, with D possibly matching TRBD1 (6 bases). The CDR3 sequence is 15 residues long. The V end lost 0 bases, the J end lost 7 bases, and 15 bases lay between the germline ends. CDR1 is MNHEY and CDR2 is SVGEGT in the germline V gene. This CDR3 reads CASSYSDAGALEAFF. The CDR3 DNA is TGTGCCAGCAGTTACTCGGACGCAGGGGCGCTTGAAGCTTTCTTT.

The table lists this clonotype with a few counts. The CDR3 sequence is CASSPTGPTYEQYF. In DNA form, the CDR3 reads TGTGCCAGCAGCCCGACAGGGCCCACCTACGAGCAGTACTTC. V and J are TRBV7-3 and TRBJ2-7; 7 nucleotides align to TRBD1. Germline values: CDR1 SGHTA, CDR2 FQGTGA. The CDR3 is 14 amino acids. The junction had 6 bases not matched to a gene; V was cut back by 5 bases and J by 2 bases.

This clonotype was detected ten times or more. The rearrangement joins TRBV7-2 to TRBJ2-2; the D is unclear. V shed 1 base and J shed 5 bases, with 8 bases lying between them. The CDR3 extends over 14 amino acids. Germline CDR1 and CDR2: SGHTA and FQGNSA. The CDR3 loop reads CASSLGTMTGELFF. The CDR3 nucleotides are TGTGCCAGCAGCTTAGGGACGATGACCGGGGAGCTGTTTTTT. The entire variable domain, with the rest obtained from reference TRBV7-2 and TRBJ2-2, is as follows: GAGVSQSPSNKVTEKGKDVELRCDPISGHTALYWYRQSLGQGLEFLIYFQGNSAPDKSGLPSDRFSAERTGGSVSTLTIQRTQQEDSAVYLCASSLGTMTGELFFGEGSRLTVL.